This TCR beta chain was sequenced for a study of cytomegalovirus exposure and HLA in healthy donors (dated by TCRdb to about 2017). Regarding the research as a whole: An earlier analysis of about 560 of the donors reported over 250 Gb of sequence data and some 110 million unique TCR beta sequences obtained from about 170 million T cells. Roughly 300 gigabases of sequencing data and 91 million or so unique TCR sequences made up an early release that covered fewer than 650 HLA-typed donors. Among the roughly 430 genotyped donors, more than 70% belonged to the genetic ancestry cluster associated with self-reported Caucasian donors. The study aimed to test whether signatures of past pathogen exposure could be identified by cataloging public T cell receptors. Using immunosequencing, the study profiled T cell repertoires from 550 to 750 subjects and related those repertoires to cytomegalovirus serostatus. Besides the first cohort of about 730 subjects, a separate validation cohort made up of over a hundred different subjects was used. High-throughput TCR immunosequencing, statistical association of individual TCRs with disease status, and machine learning were combined to predict cytomegalovirus infection status. To study patterns of TCR occurrence, a later analysis re-analyzed previously published TCR beta repertoires from 666 donors and added high-resolution HLA genotyping. Rather than using new phenotypic data, the later analysis identified candidate immune exposures from TCR beta sequences and from how often those sequences occurred across donors. To decide whether each TCR beta V gene segment behaved as functional or pseudogenic, an earlier analysis of 587 of the donors relied on high-throughput TCR beta sequencing. Donor age, sex, ethnicity and CMV serostatus were compiled together with the repertoire data. A later genetic analysis used genome-wide SNP genotypes for about 65% of the 666 donors, treating that subset as a discovery cohort. All discovery cohort repertoires had been generated using a single sequencing platform. Both class I and class II loci were covered by HLA typing, at four-digit resolution. The number of typed donors differed by locus: 629-630 for A, B, C, DRB1 and DQB1; 522 for DQA1; approximately 600 for DPA1; and 400 to 480 for DPB1. Four or five DR-DQ haplotypes were treated as single units for association and clustering because of strong linkage in the cohort. Across about 380 genotyped donors of the cohort, an average of about 220,000 unique TCR beta nucleotide sequences per donor were sequenced, and roughly 20% of those sequences were non-productive.

Receptor libraries were prepared by the immunoSEQ multiplex PCR assay. The multiplex PCR relied on a mix of 60 forward primers for TCR Vbeta segments and 13 reverse primers for TCR Jbeta segments. The CDR3 region of rearranged TCR beta genes was amplified from genomic DNA by a multiplex PCR assay. The Illumina HiSeq System was used to sequence the amplified TCR beta libraries as 87-base-pair reads. For the original study's pipeline: Across the 670 or so repertoires, a later analysis counted approximately 83 million unique TCR beta chains, approximately 12 million of which were shared by at least two donors. A nearest-neighbor algorithm error-corrected the raw reads and collapsed the reads into unique sequences, merging closely related sequences to remove PCR and sequencing errors. Alignment of CDR3 sequences to IMGT reference sequences was used to assign V, D and J gene segments. For a sequence to be retained, a match of at least six nucleotides was required to both a V gene segment and a J gene segment. A rearrangement was called productive if the CDR3 had no stop codons and remained in frame with V and J, and every other rearrangement was called non-productive. CDR3 was defined by IMGT convention, running from the second conserved V-encoded cysteine to the conserved J-encoded phenylalanine. The earlier analysis of some 550 of the donors excluded any sequence lacking an unambiguous match to a single V gene segment. In an earlier analysis of 450 to 750 of the donors, a V segment was called functional when productive rearrangements were above 56.7%, and segregating when the standard deviation between donors exceeded 5%. A statistical classification framework was built to diagnose cytomegalovirus status from the catalog of TCR beta chain sequences. V and J gene assignment, in a later analysis, came from comparing TCR nucleotide sequences with IMGT/GENE-DB human TR gene sequences. A later analysis assigned CDR3 sequences and most-parsimonious VDJ recombination scenarios with the TCRdist pipeline. In a later analysis, every TCR beta chain was defined by the combination of its CDR3 amino acid sequence and its V-gene family, and reads without a unique V-gene family were dropped. To address suspected cross-contamination and a sequencing artifact, a later analysis removed a few hundred highly shared, low-generation-probability nucleotide sequences. In a later analysis, a clonal expansion index was calculated for each public chain from normalized within-repertoire ranks of inferred template counts. A later analysis computed generation probabilities with a VDJ recombination model fitted to out-of-frame rearrangements, and checked the results against IGoR. A later analysis scored TCR-TCR, TCR-HLA and TCR-CMV co-occurrence with hypergeometric tests, applying a repertoire-size bias correction to TCR pairs. False discovery rates were estimated in a later analysis by permuting HLA or CMV assignments 20 times. A later analysis grouped co-occurring TCRs with DBSCAN, adding TCRdist sequence similarity when clustering within HLA-allele-positive subsets. Repertoires with fewer than 30,000 or more than 120,000 public chains, plus five repertoires with anomalous nucleotide sharing, were excluded from co-occurrence clustering. TCRdb limited this immuneACCESS table to in-frame rearrangements with V and J called. A share of clones is missing; checked studies link under half to unresolved V genes, and the rest is unexplained. Clonal size and the V and J genes are those of that table, whereas D and trimming came from the DNA. Counted in this sample were 85,000 to 130,000 clones; 75% to 85% of them appeared once. Of the sample, under 4.5% falls within the top ten clones.

The cohort was made up of hundreds of healthy bone marrow donors. At the time of sampling, all cohort members were nominally healthy, though unrecorded immune exposures were likely present. The donor was CMV seropositive and belonged to the group of 270 or so seropositive cohort members. Each donor provided a peripheral blood sample, and peripheral blood mononuclear cells were used for TCR beta sequencing. Genomic DNA was extracted from the blood cell samples with the Qiagen DNeasy Blood Extraction Kit. CDR1 and CDR2 are read off the germline V gene (reference sequence) as LNHDA and SQIVND. The V end loses 11 bases and the J end loses 6 bases, and a stretch of 12 bases separates them. Counted from cysteine to phenylalanine, this CDR3 has 11 amino acids. This entry keeps only the CDR3 DNA: 33 bases, framed from base 1. On the study overall, not on this receptor specifically: This cohort had only TCR beta chains sequenced, and the lack of alpha or paired-chain data limited which features could be detected. An association between a missense DCLRE1C variant and V-gene and J-gene trimming of TCR beta chains was found in a later genetic analysis and replicated in an independent cohort. It was suggested by the authors that the approach could potentially be generalized to other disease states and immunological phenotypes. Roughly uniform sequencing depth across donors was assumed in presence/absence analyses, although this assumption may not hold. Strong co-occurrence of HLA alleles, especially DR and DQ, made assigning TCR associations to individual alleles difficult. The study listed 150 to 200 TCR beta chains as associated with cytomegalovirus. In a later analysis, HLA-associated TCR beta chains showed more clonal expansion and lower generation probabilities than non-associated chains that were equally common. The earlier analysis of some 540 of the donors excluded 15 to 20 rarely observed V segments, including chromosome 9 orphons, because counts were too low. According to a later analysis, most CMV-associated TCR beta chains appeared to be HLA-restricted, and the HLA associations seemed to be driven largely by CMV exposure. A later analysis reported that several top co-occurrence clusters appeared linked to parvovirus B19, influenza, CMV and Epstein-Barr virus. Some IMGT-functional V segments, including TRBV6-2 and TRBV6-3, could not be distinguished by the 87-base-pair reads and were therefore excluded. A later analysis found that TCR association rates varied across HLA loci, with DRB1 alleles showing the most associated TCRs and HLA-C alleles the fewest. The classifier was reported to diagnose cytomegalovirus status with high specificity and sensitivity in both the original cohort and the validation cohort. A further reported finding was that TCR beta sequences accurately predicted the HLA-A and HLA-B alleles for most subjects in the first cohort. In an earlier analysis of roughly 560 of the donors, most TCR beta V segments were observed in productive rearrangements about 87% or about 30% of the time, broadly matching IMGT annotations. In a later analysis, 16,951 TCR beta sequences were associated with specific HLA alleles at a false discovery rate of 0.05. Three of the identified cytomegalovirus-associated TCR beta chains were confirmed in vitro to be specific for cytomegalovirus antigens. Compared with the roughly 600-donor mean, donors in an Asian-associated ancestry cluster had fewer N-insertions in productive TCRs, according to a later genetic analysis. Linkage disequilibrium might explain the correlated functional status among segregating V segments, but an unknown experimental factor could not be ruled out. For the cohort, immune exposure information was limited to CMV serostatus. HLA typing was unavailable for some donors at each locus, so association tests used only the typed subset. A group of highly shared sequence variants was considered likely to be a technical artifact of the sequencing pipeline. Across donors, most TCR sequences were observed very rarely, whereas some public TCRs were present in many individuals.

Turning to this clone: It lacks a known antigen. Nothing much larger sits one base from this clone, and base qualities are not available.

The sequence was obtained from a woman aged 45-60 years in good health and CMV-seropositive. This sequence uses TRBV19 and TRBJ2-3, and possibly TRBD1, on 5 matching bases. Sequenced sample: PBMCs. The bases are TGTGCCTCAGAAAGGGGCGATACGCAGTATTTT. This codes for CASERGDTQYF.